This note documents a single T cell receptor beta chain sequence. The data stem from a study of cytomegalovirus exposure and HLA in healthy donors. The PCR employed 60 Vbeta primers together with 13 Jbeta primers. Assay used: immunoSEQ multiplex PCR; TCRdb lists only in-frame clones, some missing. The table has 150,000 to 200,000 clones, nearly 80% seen once. V was clipped by 4 bases and J by 5 bases; unmatched bases: 4. The CDR3 is made up of 13 amino acids. Germline-derived CDR1 and CDR2 are MDHEN and SYDVKM. The TCR originated in a woman aged 40 to 50 in good health and CMV-seronegative. The chain is built from TRBV28 and TRBJ1-2, with 7 bases matching TRBD1. Sequencing was carried out using PBMCs. In DNA, the CDR3 is TGTGCCAGCAGTTCTCACAGGGGTTATGGCTACACCTTC. Its translation: CASSSHRGYGYTF.